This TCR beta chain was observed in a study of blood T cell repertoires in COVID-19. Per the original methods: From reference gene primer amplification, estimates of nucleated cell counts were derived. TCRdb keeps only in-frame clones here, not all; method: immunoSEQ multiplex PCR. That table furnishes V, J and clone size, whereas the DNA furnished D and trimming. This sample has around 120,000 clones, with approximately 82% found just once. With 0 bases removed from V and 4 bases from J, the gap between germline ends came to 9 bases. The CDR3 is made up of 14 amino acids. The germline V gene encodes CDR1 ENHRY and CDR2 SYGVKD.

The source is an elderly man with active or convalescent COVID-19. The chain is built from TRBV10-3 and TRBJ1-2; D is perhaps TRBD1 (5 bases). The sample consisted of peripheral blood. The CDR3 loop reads CAISESRDSYGYTF. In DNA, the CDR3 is TGTGCCATCAGTGAGTCGAGGGACTCCTATGGCTACACCTTC.